The 4 T cell receptor beta chains presented below share a single source sample, sequenced in a study of vaccination and CD4 T cells after COVID-19. The Oncomine TCR Beta short-read assay generated sequence data from the DNA of cultured CD4+ T cells. Via MiXCR, TCRdb re-called the PCR reads, giving one row per CDR3 protein. The sample lists about 20,000 distinct CDR3 sequences; about 50% were seen once. No antigen has been assigned to these receptors. The treatment is: approximately 9-day PBMC culture with coronavirus spike peptide pools or control peptides (ViraFEST assay). Sequenced material: CD4+ T cells from blood, cultured in vitro, taken before SARS-CoV-2 vaccination. The receptors here all came from a human donor who had recovered from COVID-19.

The chain links TRBV7-2 to TRBJ1-2; 7 bases are a match to TRBD1. CDR3 length: 16 amino acids. With V trimmed by 5 bases and J by 1 base, 10 bases remained unmatched. The germline gives CDR1 SGHTA, CDR2 FQGNSA. CDR3 region: CASSPGGTKDNYGYTF. DNA for the CDR3: TGTGCCAGCAGCCCAGGGGGGACAAAAGATAACTATGGCTACACCTTC.

Only a few counts were recorded for this clonotype. The V and J genes are TRBV20-1 and TRBJ2-3; 7 nucleotides line up with TRBD2. Per germline, CDR1 DFQATT and CDR2 SNEGSKA (reference sequence). V shed 5 bases and J 2 bases; nucleotides not matched to a gene: 10. The CDR3 is 15 amino acids. CDR3: CSAEQRDLNTDTQYF. In nucleotides, the CDR3 is TGCAGTGCTGAGCAGCGGGACCTCAACACAGATACGCAGTATTTT.

This sequence joins TRBV7-8 and TRBJ1-5; D is uncertain. CDR3 length equals 14 residues. V was trimmed by 5 bases and J by 0 bases, leaving 8 bases between them. Per germline, CDR1 SGHVS and CDR2 FQNEAQ. The CDR3 nucleotides read TGTGCCAGCAGCCCAGAGGATAGCAATCAGCCCCAGCATTTT. Translating gives CASSPEDSNQPQHF.

This clonotype came up once. This rearrangement joins TRBV6-1 to TRBJ1-2; D is uncertain. Per the germline V gene, CDR1 is MNHNS and CDR2 is SASEGT. The CDR3 totals 12 residues. The ends were cut back, 2 bases at V and 3 bases at J, with 4 bases in the middle. CDR3 nucleotide sequence: TGTGCCAGCAGTGAAAACCACTATGGCTACACCTTC. This codes for CASSENHYGYTF.